The 3 T cell receptor beta chains presented below share a single source sample, sequenced in a study of early T cells in non-severe SARS-CoV-2 infection. TCRdb processed the 5' RACE reads anew with MiXCR; each CDR3 protein has one entry. In the table there are about 69,000 distinct CDR3 sequences, about 10% of which are singletons. Sequencing input: whole blood. Receptors were obtained from an adult who was a healthcare worker with PCR-confirmed SARS-CoV-2 infection or an uninfected control (not recorded which).

The chain couples TRBV12-3 or TRBV12-4 to TRBJ2-1, with 10 bases identical to TRBD2. V was pared by 3 bases and J by 9 bases, with 11 bases of the junction left unmatched. The CDR3 runs 16 residues. The CDR3 protein is CASSFHTSGIVGEQFF. The CDR3 bases are TGTGCCAGCAGTTTTCATACTAGCGGGATAGTCGGTGAGCAGTTCTTC.

This clonotype has a count of ten or more. The DNA of the CDR3 is TGCGCCAGCCTCCGGGACCCACAAGAGACCCAGTACTTC. As protein: CASLRDPQETQYF. The chain carries TRBV5-1 and TRBJ2-5; TRBD1 or TRBD2 may be the D gene (5 bases each). V dropped 7 bases and J dropped 2 bases, with 12 bases sitting between them. CDR3 length equals 13 residues. Germline V gene sequence: CDR1 SGHRS, CDR2 YFSETQ.

J is TRBJ1-1 and V is TRBV30; D remains unclear. This CDR3 has 13 residues. Deletions cut 0 bases from V and 3 bases from J, with 8 bases between. CDR1 is GTSNPN, CDR2 SVGIG, per germline (reference sequence). The CDR3 sequence: CAWSVHSDTEAFF. The CDR3 region has the DNA TGTGCCTGGAGTGTTCACAGTGACACTGAAGCTTTCTTT.